Below are 30 T cell receptor beta chains sequenced from a single sample in a study of regulatory T cells in long-lasting Graves disease. Regarding time point: newly diagnosed GD, antithyroid drugs for less than 3 months. RNA isolated from PBMCs was used to make the TCR library. In building TCR beta libraries, iRepertoire HTBI primers were used together with Arm-PCR of CDR3 regions. TCRdb reanalysed the multiplex PCR reads using MiXCR and keeps one entry per CDR3 protein. The sample lists about 520,000 distinct CDR3 sequences, more than 10% occurring once. The sample was also linked to a second study, of T cells in Graves' hyperthyroidism and ophthalmopathy.

Here the sequenced sample was peripheral blood mononuclear cells (PBMCs), taken at new diagnosis, from a patient treated with antithyroid drugs. The receptors stem from a woman in her thirties with Graves disease.

This clonotype was seen a few times. The V call is TRBV20-1, the J call TRBJ1-5, with D possibly TRBD1 on 6 matching bases. The V end was cut by 5 bases, the J end by 5 bases, with 16 bases between. The CDR3 runs 14 residues. CDR1 and CDR2 from the germline V gene are DFQATT and SNEGSKA (reference sequence). The CDR3 loop is CSAGAGARDQPQHF. Here the CDR3 DNA reads TGCAGTGCTGGAGCGGGGGCTCGGGATCAGCCCCAGCATTTT.

This clonotype was recorded many times. The V gene is TRBV25-1, the J gene TRBJ2-1; 11 nucleotides line up with TRBD2. Germline CDR1 MGHDK, CDR2 SYGVNS. This CDR3 region has 15 residues. V dropped 3 bases and J dropped 7; count of bases not matched to a gene: 5. The CDR3 DNA follows: TGTGCCAGCAGTGATCCGGGGACTAGCGGAAATGAGCAGTTCTTC. Amino acids: CASSDPGTSGNEQFF.

This clonotype was found a few times. The rearrangement joins TRBV27 to TRBJ1-2; 7 bases fit TRBD1. The length of the CDR3 is 15 residues. Looked up from germline, CDR1 is MNHEY and CDR2 is SMNVEV (reference sequence). The V gene end was trimmed by 6 bases and the J gene end by 1 base; junction bases not matched to a gene: 8. CDR3 amino acids: CASRPQGGFNYGYTF. DNA for the CDR3: TGTGCCAGCAGACCGCAGGGGGGGTTTAACTATGGCTACACCTTC.

The genes are TRBV7-2 and TRBJ2-1; TRBD2 aligns across 11 bases. Germline V gene data show CDR1 as SGHTA and CDR2 as FQGNSA. CDR3 length: 16 amino acids. The junction had 14 bases not matched to a gene; V was cut back by 7 bases and J by 9 bases. CDR3 nucleotide sequence: TGTGCCAGCACCACGATAGCGGGAGGGGGCCTGGGTGAGCAGTTCTTC. It is translated as CASTTIAGGGLGEQFF.

Concerning this clonotype itself: A read error may explain this, as a much larger clone is one base away. V usage is TRBV7-2 and J usage is TRBJ2-5; 7 positions match TRBD2. The CDR3 totals 16 residues. CDR1 is SGHTA and CDR2 is FQGNSA in the germline V gene. The junction had 16 bases not matched to a gene; V was cut back by 1 base and J by 11 bases. CDR3 bases: TGTGCCAGCAGCTTAGGTCGGGGAGGGGCCTCTCGGGAGCAGTACTTC. Its translation: CASSLGRGGASREQYF. Combining the CDR3 with reference TRBV7-2 and TRBJ2-5 gives the whole variable domain GAGVSQSPSNKVTEKGKDVELRCDPISGHTALYWYRQSLGQGLEFLIYFQGNSAPDKSGLPSDRFSAERTGGSVSTLTIQRTQQEDSAVYLCASSLGRGGASREQYFGPGTRLLVL.

This clonotype has at least ten counts. The chain employs TRBV7-9 and TRBJ2-5, with TRBD2 as a possible D gene (5 bases). Trimming removed 2 bases at V and 4 bases at J, with 14 bases between. The CDR3 loop spans 15 amino acids. The germline V gene has CDR1 SEHNR and CDR2 FQNEAQ (reference sequence). The CDR3 nucleotides read TGTGCCAGCAGCTTATACCCTTACGGAGGAGAGACCCAGTACTTC. Translating gives CASSLYPYGGETQYF.

In its sample, this clonotype was seen a few times. V gene TRBV28 combines with J gene TRBJ1-5; D not resolved. The germline V gene has CDR1 MDHEN and CDR2 SYDVKM. The CDR3 totals 12 residues. V gave up 3 bases and J gave up 9 bases, with 9 bases separating them. The CDR3 loop is CASSFKPGPQHF. The CDR3 DNA is TGTGCCAGCAGTTTCAAGCCAGGGCCCCAGCATTTT.

Many counts were recorded for this clonotype. The rearrangement uses TRBV12-3 or TRBV12-4 and TRBJ2-3, with 7 bases identical to TRBD2. This CDR3 spans 15 amino acids. The junction had 8 bases not matched to a gene; V was cut back by 6 bases and J by 2 bases. CDR3 bases: TGTGCCAGCAGAGTCGCTAGCGGTTACACAGATACGCAGTATTTT. This encodes CASRVASGYTDTQYF.

The chain recombines TRBV29-1 with TRBJ1-1; possibly TRBD1 for D (6 bases). This CDR3 is 14 amino acids long. The V gene lost 7 bases and the J gene lost 0 bases, with 15 bases spanning the gap. CDR1 and CDR2 (germline): SQVTM, ANQGSEA. CDR3 coding DNA: TGCAGCGCTGTTTCCCAGGGGTTGAACACTGAAGCTTTCTTT. This codes for CSAVSQGLNTEAFF.

This clonotype has a count of ten or more. The gene calls are TRBV20-1 and TRBJ2-3; a possible D gene is TRBD2 (7 bases). Germline lookup yields CDR1 DFQATT and CDR2 SNEGSKA (reference sequence). The CDR3 length is 14 residues. The ends were cut back, 7 bases at V and 5 bases at J, with 19 bases in the middle. The CDR3 is CSGLPGGRVDTQYF. The CDR3 region has the DNA TGCAGTGGCCTCCCCGGGGGGCGGGTAGATACGCAGTATTTT.

This clonotype was counted between two and nine times. This chain links TRBV24-1 with TRBJ2-5; D ambiguous. Germline CDR1 KGHDR, CDR2 SFDVKD. V lost 3 bases, J lost 1 base, and 8 bases lay in between. The CDR3 contains 14 residues. CDR3 nucleotides: TGTGCCACCAGTGATGTCGGACGCCAAGAGACCCAGTACTTC. Amino acid sequence: CATSDVGRQETQYF.

V usage is TRBV27 and J usage is TRBJ2-5, with D unclear. Germline V gene data show CDR1 as MNHEY and CDR2 as SMNVEV (reference sequence). The length of the CDR3 is 14 residues. Trimming shortened V by 5 bases and J by 8 bases, and 18 bases separated the two germline ends. The CDR3: CASSITHLAGTQYF. The CDR3 DNA follows: TGTGCCAGCAGTATAACCCACCTCGCAGGCACCCAGTACTTC.

Ten or more counts support this clonotype. The rearrangement links TRBV29-1 to TRBJ1-3; 8 nucleotides line up with TRBD1. The CDR3 covers 14 residues. J was trimmed by 1 base and V by 7 bases; bases with no gene match: 6. Germline V gene sequence: CDR1 SQVTM, CDR2 ANQGSEA. CDR3 sequence (DNA): TGCAGCGCGGACAGGGACTCTTCTGGAAACACCATATATTTT. This translates into CSADRDSSGNTIYF.

This clonotype was observed at least ten times. The V and J genes are TRBV9 and TRBJ1-3; no firm D call. Trimming removed 3 bases from V and 0 bases from J, with 7 bases in between. CDR1 is SGDLS and CDR2 is YYNGEE in the germline V gene. CDR3 length: 14 amino acids. CDR3 sequence reads: CASSGSGSGNTIYF. The CDR3 DNA reads as TGTGCCAGCAGCGGGTCAGGCTCTGGAAACACCATATATTTT.

The table lists this clonotype with many counts. The chain employs TRBV20-1 and TRBJ2-3; no clear D. Germline CDR1 and CDR2: DFQATT and SNEGSKA (reference sequence). Trimming cost V 3 bases and J 3 bases, with 16 bases left between them. The CDR3 contains 15 residues. The CDR3 DNA follows: TGCAGTGCTAGTCTGTGGTCTTTTTGGACAGATACGCAGTATTTT. It specifies CSASLWSFWTDTQYF.

This clonotype was seen more than once but under ten times. Its ends do not fully match the called genes, so a read error is possible. The chain combines TRBV28 with TRBJ1-3; D is perhaps TRBD1 (6 bases). The CDR3 totals 14 residues. The germline V gene encodes CDR1 MDHEN and CDR2 SYDVKM. As DNA, the CDR3 is TGTGCCAGCAGTTCCCCAGGGGACGGAAGCACCATATATTTT. This gives the protein CASSSPGDGSTIYF.

Of note for this clonotype: Given a much more abundant clone one base away, this may be a read error. The chain uses TRBV7-8 and TRBJ2-7, with D possibly TRBD2 on 5 matching bases. CDR1 and CDR2 (germline): SGHVS, FQNEAQ. This CDR3 has 14 amino acids. V was trimmed by 3 bases and J by 3 bases, leaving 12 bases between them. The CDR3 here is CASSFSGEYYEQYF. The CDR3 DNA sequence: TGTGCCAGCAGCTTTTCCGGGGAATACTACGAGCAGTACTTC.

This clonotype occurred many times. This sequence joins TRBV6-1 and TRBJ2-7; D is uncertain. Trimming removed 3 bases from V and 5 bases from J, with 17 bases in between. Germline CDR1 and CDR2: MNHNS and SASEGT. This CDR3 contains 15 residues. DNA for the CDR3: TGTGCCAGCAGTGAGATGGCAGGCGGATCTGACGAGCAGTACTTC. Residues: CASSEMAGGSDEQYF.

Ten or more counts support this clonotype. The chain joins TRBV6-1 to TRBJ2-5; a possible D gene is TRBD2 (6 bases). The germline V and J ends were trimmed by 3 bases and 0 bases, with 17 bases remaining between them. The germline gives CDR1 MNHNS, CDR2 SASEGT. CDR3 length equals 17 residues. The CDR3 loop is CASSEVWRARYQETQYF. The CDR3 bases are TGTGCCAGCAGTGAGGTCTGGAGGGCCAGGTACCAAGAGACCCAGTACTTC.

This clonotype was observed at least ten times. This rearrangement joins TRBV12-3 or TRBV12-4 to TRBJ2-2; 7 bases line up with TRBD2. Trimming at V came to 3 bases and at J to 3 bases, leaving 7 bases not matched to a gene. This CDR3 contains 16 residues. Here the CDR3 DNA reads TGTGCCAGCAGTTTGGGAGGGACGGTGGACACCGGGGAGCTGTTTTTT. Protein product: CASSLGGTVDTGELFF.

The chain carries TRBV6-2 or TRBV6-3 and TRBJ2-7; TRBD2 might be the D (5 bases). CDR1 is MNHEY and CDR2 is SVGEGT in the germline V gene. The CDR3 is 15 residues long. The V end lost 2 bases, the J end lost 3 bases, and 14 bases lay between the germline ends. The CDR3 nucleotides read TGTGCCAGCAGTTACGGGGTCCCTAGCTACTACGAGCAGTACTTC. It encodes CASSYGVPSYYEQYF.

At least ten counts were recorded for this clonotype. The DNA of the CDR3 is TGTGCCAGCAGTTTATCCACGGGAACGGGCGATGAGCAGTTCTTC. It is translated as CASSLSTGTGDEQFF. The chain joins TRBV28 to TRBJ2-1; TRBD2 is a possible D gene (5 bases). Trimming cost V 1 base and J 8 bases, with 15 bases left between them. The CDR3 consists of 15 residues. Germline CDR1 and CDR2: MDHEN and SYDVKM.

This clonotype showed up many times. The chain combines TRBV27 with TRBJ2-7; a weak D match, TRBD2 (7 bases). Deletions cut 4 bases from V and 3 bases from J, with 19 bases between. CDR3 size: 16 residues. Germline loops: CDR1 MNHEY, CDR2 SMNVEV (reference sequence). The CDR3 nucleotides are TGTGCCAGCAGTTCCCCAGGGGCGGGAGCCAACTACGAGCAGTACTTC. Translation: CASSSPGAGANYEQYF.

V and J are TRBV30 and TRBJ1-2, with D possibly matching TRBD1 (5 bases). The CDR3 length is 13 residues. Germline CDR1 is GTSNPN and CDR2 is SVGIG (reference sequence). The V end lost 4 bases, the J end lost 4 bases, and 13 bases lay between the germline ends. The DNA for the CDR3 is TGTGCCTGGAACCGACCCGACAGCTATGGCTACACCTTC. Translated, it gives CAWNRPDSYGYTF.

This chain connects TRBV3-1 to TRBJ2-7, with 9 bases that match TRBD2. The germline CDR1 and CDR2 sequences are LGHDT and YNNKEL (reference sequence). CDR3 length: 17 residues. V lost 1 base and J lost 6; bases outside the gene matches: 13. CDR3 bases: TGTGCCAGCAGCCAAGTGTTCGGGGGTTTACTAGCGGGCGAGCAGTACTTC. It encodes CASSQVFGGLLAGEQYF.

The sample holds many counts of this clonotype. This chain links TRBV2 with TRBJ2-6, with 9 bases identical to TRBD1. This CDR3 is 16 amino acids long. Trimming cost V 6 bases and J 4 bases; bases outside gene matches: 7. Germline lookup yields CDR1 SNHLY and CDR2 FYNNEI. CDR3 sequence reads: CASRGTGGGGANVLTF. Written as DNA, the CDR3 is TGTGCCAGCAGAGGAACAGGGGGCGGCGGGGCCAACGTCCTGACTTTC.

In its sample, this clonotype was seen a few times. This chain joins TRBV29-1 and TRBJ2-1; 8 bases are shared with TRBD2. Per germline, CDR1 SQVTM and CDR2 ANQGSEA. This CDR3 spans 13 amino acids. Germline trimming cut 4 bases from V and 3 bases from J; bases unmatched to any gene: 2. The CDR3 DNA follows: TGCAGCGTTGTCGCGGGAGGCTACAATGAGCAGTTCTTC. Translated: CSVVAGGYNEQFF.

This clonotype came up many times. The chain uses TRBV4-2 and TRBJ1-2; D is possibly TRBD1 (5 bases). Germline-derived CDR1 and CDR2 are LGHNA and YNFKEQ. The CDR3 length is 17 residues. V was pared by 0 bases and J by 0 bases, with 14 bases between. This CDR3 is CASSQDLEGPANYGYTF. DNA of the CDR3: TGTGCCAGCAGCCAAGATTTGGAGGGGCCAGCTAACTATGGCTACACCTTC.

This clonotype was detected many times. V usage is TRBV27 and J usage is TRBJ2-3, with unresolved D. Between the trimmed V and J ends, which lost 7 bases and 0 bases, there was a span of 8 bases. The CDR3 length is 13 residues. Germline loops: CDR1 MNHEY, CDR2 SMNVEV (reference sequence). The CDR3 DNA follows: TGTGCCAGCAAAGCGCTTAGCACAGATACGCAGTATTTT. Encoded protein: CASKALSTDTQYF.

This clonotype was seen ten or more times. Here the CDR3 DNA reads TGTGCCAGTACAGAGAGGGGAAGAAGACAGGGAGCCCTAGCGGGGGTCTACGAGCAGTACTTC. Translation: CASTERGRRQGALAGVYEQYF. The chain has TRBV27 and TRBJ2-7, with 10 bases identical to TRBD2. Germline CDR1 reads MNHEY; CDR2 reads SMNVEV (reference sequence). CDR3 length: 21 amino acids. J lost 3 bases, V lost 9 bases, and 29 bases had no gene match.